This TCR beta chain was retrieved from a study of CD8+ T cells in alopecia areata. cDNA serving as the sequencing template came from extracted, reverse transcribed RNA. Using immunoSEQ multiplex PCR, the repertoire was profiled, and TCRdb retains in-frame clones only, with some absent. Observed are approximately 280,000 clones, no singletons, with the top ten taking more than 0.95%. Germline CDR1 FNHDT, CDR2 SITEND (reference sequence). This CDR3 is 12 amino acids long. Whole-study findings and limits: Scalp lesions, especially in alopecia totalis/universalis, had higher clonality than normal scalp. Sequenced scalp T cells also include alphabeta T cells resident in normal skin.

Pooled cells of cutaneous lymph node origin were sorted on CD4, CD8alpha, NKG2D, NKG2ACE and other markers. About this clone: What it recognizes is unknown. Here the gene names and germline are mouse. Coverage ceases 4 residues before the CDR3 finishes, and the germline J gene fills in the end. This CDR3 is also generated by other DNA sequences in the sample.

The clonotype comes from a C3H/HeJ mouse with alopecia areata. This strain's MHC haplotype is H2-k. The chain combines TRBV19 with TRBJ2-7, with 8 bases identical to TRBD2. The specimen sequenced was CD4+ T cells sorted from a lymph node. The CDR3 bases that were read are TGTGCCAGCAGTTGGACTGGGTAT. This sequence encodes CASSWTGY. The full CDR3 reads CASSWTGYEQYF.